The next 31 T cell receptor beta chains were all read from a single sample in a study of T cells in Graves' hyperthyroidism and ophthalmopathy. Template material for amplifying TCR beta CDR3 regions consisted of RNA transcripts. In the first-round RT-PCR of the TCR CDR3, the HTBI primer set was used. TCRdb independently ran MiXCR on the multiplex PCR reads; one entry per CDR3 protein. Counted here are hundreds of thousands of distinct CDR3 sequences, 13% to 15% occurring once; the ten biggest clones make up 10%. The source material was blood. The receptors come from a young woman with Graves' hyperthyroidism.

Only a few counts were recorded for this clonotype. This chain links TRBV5-4 with TRBJ2-7; TRBD1 matches 7 bases. In germline, CDR1 is SGHNT, CDR2 YYREEE (reference sequence). This CDR3 is 15 amino acids long. V dropped 4 bases and J dropped 3; count of bases not matched to a gene: 10. CDR3 in amino acids: CASSPETGKRYEQYF. The CDR3 nucleotides are TGTGCCAGCAGCCCTGAGACAGGGAAACGCTACGAGCAGTACTTC.

Remarks on this clonotype: A much larger clone differs from this one at a single base, so this may be a read error. Without the conserved terminal phenylalanine or tryptophan, this CDR3 likely stems from a read error. The chain combines TRBV14 with TRBJ1-1; D unclear. CDR1 is SGHDN, CDR2 FVKESK, per germline. The CDR3 length is 17 residues. Trimming took off 0 bases at V and 0 bases at J, with 14 bases between the two ends. This CDR3 is CASSQDIAPDLNTEAFL. As DNA, the CDR3 is TGTGCCAGCAGCCAAGATATAGCCCCTGACCTGAACACTGAAGCTTTCCTT.

Remarks on this clonotype: A read error is possible here, since a much larger clone lies one base away. As the CDR3 is not closed by the conserved phenylalanine or tryptophan, this likely results from a read error. V gene TRBV7-8 combines with J gene TRBJ2-3; D call uncertain. This CDR3 contains 15 residues. Germline V gives CDR1 SGHVS, CDR2 FQNEAQ. Trimming removed 8 bases at V and 2 bases at J, with 17 bases between. The chain's CDR3 is CASLLAPGATDTQYI. In nucleotides, the CDR3 is TGTGCCAGCCTTTTGGCCCCCGGAGCCACAGATACGCAGTATATT.

This clonotype has just a few counts. The J gene is TRBJ1-4, the V gene TRBV29-1; D gene uncertain. The CDR3 has 14 residues. Germline CDR1 reads SQVTM; CDR2 reads ANQGSEA. With 2 bases removed from V and 0 bases from J, the gap between germline ends came to 7 bases. Here the CDR3 reads CSVETGATNEKLFF. In DNA, the CDR3 is TGCAGCGTTGAAACCGGCGCAACTAATGAAAAACTGTTTTTT.

Only a few counts were recorded for this clonotype. The junction differs from germline at one of its ends, possibly a read error. The chain combines TRBV11-2 with TRBJ2-3; the D is unclear. The CDR3 is 15 amino acids. CDR1 SGHAT and CDR2 FQNNGV come from the germline V gene. The chain's CDR3 is CASQTRSSSTDTQYF. CDR3 DNA sequence: TGTGCCAGCCAGACCCGGAGTAGTAGCACGGATACGCAGTATTTT.

This clonotype appeared many times. This sequence joins TRBV7-2 and TRBJ1-4; no definite D call. The CDR3 is 16 amino acids. The V and J ends lost 5 bases and 6 bases respectively, with 19 bases between them. Looked up from germline, CDR1 is SGHTA and CDR2 is FQGNSA. CDR3 protein: CASSPANGPPDEKLFF. The CDR3 DNA is TGTGCCAGCAGCCCAGCAAACGGACCACCGGATGAAAAACTGTTTTTT. Using reference TRBV7-2 and TRBJ1-4 for the parts outside the CDR3, the full variable domain is GAGVSQSPSNKVTEKGKDVELRCDPISGHTALYWYRQSLGQGLEFLIYFQGNSAPDKSGLPSDRFSAERTGGSVSTLTIQRTQQEDSAVYLCASSPANGPPDEKLFFGSGTQLSVL.

This clonotype was recorded at least ten times. This chain connects TRBV6-1 to TRBJ1-1, with D possibly being TRBD1 (5 bases). The CDR3 extends over 15 amino acids. The germline V gene encodes CDR1 MNHNS and CDR2 SASEGT. Trimming took off 7 bases at V and 1 base at J, with 16 bases between the two ends. This chain's CDR3 is CASNTPGAANTEAFF. The CDR3 DNA reads as TGTGCCAGCAATACACCCGGGGCTGCGAACACTGAAGCTTTCTTT.

V is TRBV5-8 and J is TRBJ2-1; D unclear. This CDR3 region has 14 residues. CDR1 and CDR2 from the germline V gene are SGHTS and YDEGEE. V lost 3 bases to trimming and J lost 0 bases, with 7 bases between them. CDR3 loop: CASSWKSSYNEQFF. The CDR3 DNA follows: TGTGCCAGCAGCTGGAAGAGCTCCTACAATGAGCAGTTCTTC.

The J gene is TRBJ2-3, the V gene TRBV5-4; no definite D call. Germline V gene lookup returns CDR1 SGHNT and CDR2 YYREEE (reference sequence). This CDR3 comprises 13 residues. V lost 4 bases, J lost 3 bases, and 9 bases lay in between. The CDR3 here is CASSPWATDTQYF. CDR3 bases: TGTGCCAGCAGCCCCTGGGCTACAGATACGCAGTATTTT. The full variable domain, in which reference TRBV5-4 and TRBJ2-3 provide the parts outside the CDR3, is ETGVTQSPTHLIKTRGQQVTLRCSSQSGHNTVSWYQQALGQGPQFIFQYYREEENGRGNFPPRFSGLQFPNYSSELNVNALELDDSALYLCASSPWATDTQYFGPGTRLTVL.

This chain uses TRBV12-3 or TRBV12-4 with TRBJ1-1; tentative D call: TRBD1 (5 bases). The CDR3 runs to 11 residues. Trimming cost V 6 bases and J 6 bases, with 8 bases left between them. This CDR3 is CASRRDSEAFF. CDR3 DNA: TGTGCCAGCAGACGGGACTCTGAAGCTTTCTTT.

This clonotype was observed a few times. The rearrangement uses TRBV29-1 and TRBJ2-6; TRBD1 agrees at 8 bases. There are 14 residues in the CDR3. The germline V gene encodes CDR1 SQVTM and CDR2 ANQGSEA. With V trimmed by 6 bases and J by 3 bases, 4 bases remained unmatched. CDR3 nucleotide sequence: TGCAGCGTCGAACAGGGGGGTGGGGCCAACGTCCTGACTTTC. Translating gives CSVEQGGGANVLTF.

This clonotype was recorded at least ten times. V and J are TRBV30 and TRBJ1-4; perhaps TRBD1 as D (5 bases). The CDR3 runs 15 residues. Trimming cost V 2 bases and J 5 bases, with 15 bases left between them. CDR1 and CDR2 from the germline V gene are GTSNPN and SVGIG (reference sequence). The DNA of the CDR3 is TGTGCCTGGAGTTGGAGGGGTAGGCCAAATGAAAAACTGTTTTTT. It is translated as CAWSWRGRPNEKLFF.

This clonotype was recorded at least ten times. The chain links TRBV11-2 to TRBJ2-1; 8 nucleotides agree with TRBD1. Germline V gives CDR1 SGHAT, CDR2 FQNNGV. J was trimmed by 0 bases and V by 3 bases; bases with no gene match: 16. This CDR3 region has 20 residues. Written as DNA, the CDR3 is TGTGCCAGCAGCTTCCGGCGTAAAACACCGGGACAGGCCTCCTACAATGAGCAGTTCTTC. Protein sequence: CASSFRRKTPGQASYNEQFF.

This clonotype was seen many times. This rearrangement joins TRBV28 to TRBJ2-7; 11 bases map to TRBD1. This CDR3 is 15 amino acids long. The V segment lost 5 bases and the J segment 7 bases; nucleotides outside the gene matches: 10. The germline gives CDR1 MDHEN, CDR2 SYDVKM. The chain's CDR3 is CASSPRGTGGREQYF. The CDR3 coding sequence is TGTGCCAGCAGTCCGCGCGGGACAGGGGGTAGGGAGCAGTACTTC.

This clonotype occurred many times. J is TRBJ2-2 and V is TRBV28; 8 nucleotides line up with TRBD2. The V gene end was trimmed by 6 bases and the J gene end by 2 bases; junction bases not matched to a gene: 8. CDR3 length: 16 residues. The germline CDR1 and CDR2 sequences are MDHEN and SYDVKM. CDR3 loop: CASSTRAGDNTGELFF. The CDR3 coding sequence is TGTGCCAGCAGCACGCGAGCGGGAGATAACACCGGGGAGCTGTTTTTT.

This clonotype was seen only a few times. The chain uses TRBV20-1 and TRBJ2-7; the match to TRBD2 covers 9 bases. V dropped 2 bases and J dropped 6; count of bases not matched to a gene: 8. There are 14 residues in the CDR3. CDR1 is DFQATT, CDR2 SNEGSKA, per germline (reference sequence). CDR3 protein: CSARPGLAGREQYF. The CDR3 DNA sequence: TGCAGTGCTAGACCGGGACTAGCAGGTCGCGAGCAGTACTTC.

This chain links TRBV15 with TRBJ1-3, with D unresolved. The V end was cut by 0 bases, the J end by 0 bases, with 9 bases between. The CDR3 length is 16 residues. The V gene's germline CDR1 is LNHNV and CDR2 YYDKDF (reference sequence). The CDR3 DNA sequence: TGTGCCACCAGCAGAGATCCCGGGGTCTCTGGAAACACCATATATTTT. Amino acids: CATSRDPGVSGNTIYF. Full variable domain (remainder filled in from reference TRBV15 and TRBJ1-3): DAMVIQNPRYQVTQFGKPVTLSCSQTLNHNVMYWYQQKSSQAPKLLFHYYDKDFNNEADTPDNFQSRRPNTSFCFLDIRSPGLGDTAMYLCATSRDPGVSGNTIYFGEGSWLTVV.

This clonotype was observed at least ten times. The chain joins TRBV2 to TRBJ2-1; 12 nucleotides line up with TRBD1. CDR3 length: 15 amino acids. Looked up from germline, CDR1 is SNHLY and CDR2 is FYNNEI. The V segment lost 5 bases and the J segment 7 bases; nucleotides outside the gene matches: 6. The CDR3 reads CASSRDRGRRNEQFF. CDR3 sequence (DNA): TGTGCCAGCAGTAGGGACAGGGGGCGCCGGAATGAGCAGTTCTTC.

A few counts support this clonotype. The genes are TRBV4-1 and TRBJ1-5; possible D gene TRBD1, 5 bases. The CDR3 covers 18 residues. V lost 0 bases and J lost 0, with 15 bases in between. CDR1 MGHRA and CDR2 YSYEKL come from the germline V gene. The CDR3, as DNA: TGCGCCAGCAGCCAAGATGGGGCAGGGTTGTATAGCAATCAGCCCCAGCATTTT. Translation gives CASSQDGAGLYSNQPQHF.

The chain joins TRBV24-1 to TRBJ2-1, with TRBD1 matching over 7 bases. The CDR3 runs to 12 residues. Losses at the gene ends were 11 bases for V and 4 bases for J; bases not matched to a gene: 4. CDR1 KGHDR and CDR2 SFDVKD come from the germline V gene. The DNA for the CDR3 is TGTGCCATCGGGACAGAGTACAATGAGCAGTTCTTC. Amino acid sequence: CAIGTEYNEQFF.

This clonotype has at least ten counts. The chain is built from TRBV29-1 and TRBJ1-1; D is ambiguous. This CDR3 is built from 13 residues. The V gene's germline CDR1 is SQVTM and CDR2 ANQGSEA. V lost 3 bases to trimming and J lost 0 bases, with 8 bases between them. CDR3 loop: CSVEAVLNTEAFF. The CDR3 nucleotides are TGCAGCGTTGAGGCAGTTTTGAACACTGAAGCTTTCTTT.

A few counts support this clonotype. At one end the junction does not follow the germline gene, possibly because of a read error. Here the CDR3 reads CAITESYSDQPQHF. The CDR3 region has the DNA TGTGCCATCACCGAGTCCTATAGCGATCAGCCCCAGCATTTT. This chain joins TRBV10-3 and TRBJ1-5; D is unclear. The CDR3 is 14 residues long. Germline V lookup: CDR1 ENHRY, CDR2 SYGVKD.

This clonotype was detected many times. V is TRBV5-6 and J is TRBJ2-7, with 11 nucleotides matching TRBD1. The V gene end was trimmed by 4 bases and the J gene end by 7 bases; junction bases not matched to a gene: 7. The V gene's germline CDR1 is SGHDT and CDR2 YYEEEE. This CDR3 has 14 amino acids. CDR3 nucleotide sequence: TGTGCCAGCAGCGCGGACAGGGGGCTTAGGGAGCAGTACTTC. Translated: CASSADRGLREQYF.

The chain has TRBV2 and TRBJ2-7; the match to TRBD2 covers 14 bases. The CDR3 totals 16 residues. The germline V gene encodes CDR1 SNHLY and CDR2 FYNNEI. J gave up 0 bases and V 3 bases, and 1 base lay outside the gene matches. The CDR3 nucleotides are TGTGCCAGCAGTGAGGGGACTAGCGGGAGCTCCTACGAGCAGTACTTC. The encoded protein is CASSEGTSGSSYEQYF.

This clonotype was recorded at least ten times. J is TRBJ2-1 and V is TRBV5-6, with TRBD2 identical over 8 bases. V was pared by 5 bases and J by 9 bases, with 13 bases of the junction left unmatched. In germline, CDR1 is SGHDT, CDR2 YYEEEE. The CDR3 extends over 15 amino acids. The CDR3 protein is CASRLWSGSISEQFF. The CDR3 coding sequence is TGTGCCAGCAGATTATGGAGCGGGAGTATTAGTGAGCAGTTCTTC.

This clonotype was counted at least ten times. The gene calls are TRBV7-2 and TRBJ2-7; D not certain. This CDR3 comprises 13 residues. Germline CDR1 reads SGHTA; CDR2 reads FQGNSA. V was shortened by 4 bases and J by 2 bases, with 9 bases between the two germline ends. The DNA for the CDR3 is TGTGCCAGCAGCTCCCGGACGGCCTACGAGCAGTACTTC. It encodes CASSSRTAYEQYF.

This clonotype has just a few counts. This rearrangement joins TRBV2 to TRBJ2-7, with D tentatively TRBD2 (6 bases). Trimming left V 9 bases short and J 4 bases short, with 19 bases between. CDR1 is SNHLY and CDR2 is FYNNEI in the germline V gene. This CDR3 region has 14 residues. The CDR3 sequence is CASDGRGSPYEQYF. CDR3 DNA: TGTGCCAGTGATGGCCGGGGGTCACCTTACGAGCAGTACTTC.

The gene calls are TRBV28 and TRBJ2-1, with TRBD2 identical over 14 bases. CDR1 and CDR2 from the germline V gene are MDHEN and SYDVKM. J was trimmed by 4 bases and V by 5 bases; bases with no gene match: 13. The CDR3 runs 19 residues. The CDR3 here is CASSPSGLAGGLVYNEQFF. CDR3 DNA sequence: TGTGCCAGCAGTCCCTCCGGACTAGCGGGAGGTTTGGTTTACAATGAGCAGTTCTTC.

This clonotype was observed a few times. CDR3 sequence (DNA): TGCGCCAGCAGCCAAGATCGTCGGGCGGGAAGGACCTACAATGAGCAGTTCTTC. Its translation: CASSQDRRAGRTYNEQFF. The chain joins TRBV4-3 to TRBJ2-1; maybe TRBD2 (6 bases). This CDR3 contains 18 residues. The germline CDR1 and CDR2 sequences are LGHNA and YSLEER. Trimming took off 0 bases at V and 2 bases at J, with 17 bases between the two ends.

This chain joins TRBV5-1 and TRBJ2-2; D is perhaps TRBD2 (6 bases). The CDR3 is 15 amino acids. The ends were cut back, 0 bases at V and 5 bases at J, with 11 bases in the middle. The germline V gene encodes CDR1 SGHRS and CDR2 YFSETQ. CDR3 protein: CASSLASAGTGELFF. The CDR3 DNA reads TGCGCCAGCAGCTTGGCCAGCGCGGGGACCGGGGAGCTGTTTTTT.

The chain carries TRBV6-1 and TRBJ2-3, with 11 positions matching TRBD2. The CDR3 length is 19 residues. Germline values: CDR1 MNHNS, CDR2 SASEGT. V was clipped by 4 bases and J by 0 bases; unmatched bases: 12. CDR3 amino acids: CASSARLAGSITSTDTQYF. The DNA of the CDR3 is TGTGCCAGCAGTGCTCGACTAGCGGGATCGATAACTAGCACAGATACGCAGTATTTT.